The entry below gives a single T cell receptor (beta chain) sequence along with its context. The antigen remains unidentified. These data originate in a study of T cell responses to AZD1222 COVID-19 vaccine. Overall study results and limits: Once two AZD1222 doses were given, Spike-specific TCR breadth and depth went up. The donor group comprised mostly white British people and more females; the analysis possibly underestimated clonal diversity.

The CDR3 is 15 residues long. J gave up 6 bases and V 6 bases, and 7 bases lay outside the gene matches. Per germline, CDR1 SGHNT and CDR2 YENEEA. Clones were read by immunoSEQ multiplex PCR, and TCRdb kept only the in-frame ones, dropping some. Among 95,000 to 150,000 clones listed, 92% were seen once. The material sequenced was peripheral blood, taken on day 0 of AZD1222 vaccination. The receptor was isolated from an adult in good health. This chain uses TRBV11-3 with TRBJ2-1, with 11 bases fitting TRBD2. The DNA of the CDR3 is TGTGCCAGCAGTCCCCTAACTAGCGGGAGCAATGAGCAGTTCTTC. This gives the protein CASSPLTSGSNEQFF.